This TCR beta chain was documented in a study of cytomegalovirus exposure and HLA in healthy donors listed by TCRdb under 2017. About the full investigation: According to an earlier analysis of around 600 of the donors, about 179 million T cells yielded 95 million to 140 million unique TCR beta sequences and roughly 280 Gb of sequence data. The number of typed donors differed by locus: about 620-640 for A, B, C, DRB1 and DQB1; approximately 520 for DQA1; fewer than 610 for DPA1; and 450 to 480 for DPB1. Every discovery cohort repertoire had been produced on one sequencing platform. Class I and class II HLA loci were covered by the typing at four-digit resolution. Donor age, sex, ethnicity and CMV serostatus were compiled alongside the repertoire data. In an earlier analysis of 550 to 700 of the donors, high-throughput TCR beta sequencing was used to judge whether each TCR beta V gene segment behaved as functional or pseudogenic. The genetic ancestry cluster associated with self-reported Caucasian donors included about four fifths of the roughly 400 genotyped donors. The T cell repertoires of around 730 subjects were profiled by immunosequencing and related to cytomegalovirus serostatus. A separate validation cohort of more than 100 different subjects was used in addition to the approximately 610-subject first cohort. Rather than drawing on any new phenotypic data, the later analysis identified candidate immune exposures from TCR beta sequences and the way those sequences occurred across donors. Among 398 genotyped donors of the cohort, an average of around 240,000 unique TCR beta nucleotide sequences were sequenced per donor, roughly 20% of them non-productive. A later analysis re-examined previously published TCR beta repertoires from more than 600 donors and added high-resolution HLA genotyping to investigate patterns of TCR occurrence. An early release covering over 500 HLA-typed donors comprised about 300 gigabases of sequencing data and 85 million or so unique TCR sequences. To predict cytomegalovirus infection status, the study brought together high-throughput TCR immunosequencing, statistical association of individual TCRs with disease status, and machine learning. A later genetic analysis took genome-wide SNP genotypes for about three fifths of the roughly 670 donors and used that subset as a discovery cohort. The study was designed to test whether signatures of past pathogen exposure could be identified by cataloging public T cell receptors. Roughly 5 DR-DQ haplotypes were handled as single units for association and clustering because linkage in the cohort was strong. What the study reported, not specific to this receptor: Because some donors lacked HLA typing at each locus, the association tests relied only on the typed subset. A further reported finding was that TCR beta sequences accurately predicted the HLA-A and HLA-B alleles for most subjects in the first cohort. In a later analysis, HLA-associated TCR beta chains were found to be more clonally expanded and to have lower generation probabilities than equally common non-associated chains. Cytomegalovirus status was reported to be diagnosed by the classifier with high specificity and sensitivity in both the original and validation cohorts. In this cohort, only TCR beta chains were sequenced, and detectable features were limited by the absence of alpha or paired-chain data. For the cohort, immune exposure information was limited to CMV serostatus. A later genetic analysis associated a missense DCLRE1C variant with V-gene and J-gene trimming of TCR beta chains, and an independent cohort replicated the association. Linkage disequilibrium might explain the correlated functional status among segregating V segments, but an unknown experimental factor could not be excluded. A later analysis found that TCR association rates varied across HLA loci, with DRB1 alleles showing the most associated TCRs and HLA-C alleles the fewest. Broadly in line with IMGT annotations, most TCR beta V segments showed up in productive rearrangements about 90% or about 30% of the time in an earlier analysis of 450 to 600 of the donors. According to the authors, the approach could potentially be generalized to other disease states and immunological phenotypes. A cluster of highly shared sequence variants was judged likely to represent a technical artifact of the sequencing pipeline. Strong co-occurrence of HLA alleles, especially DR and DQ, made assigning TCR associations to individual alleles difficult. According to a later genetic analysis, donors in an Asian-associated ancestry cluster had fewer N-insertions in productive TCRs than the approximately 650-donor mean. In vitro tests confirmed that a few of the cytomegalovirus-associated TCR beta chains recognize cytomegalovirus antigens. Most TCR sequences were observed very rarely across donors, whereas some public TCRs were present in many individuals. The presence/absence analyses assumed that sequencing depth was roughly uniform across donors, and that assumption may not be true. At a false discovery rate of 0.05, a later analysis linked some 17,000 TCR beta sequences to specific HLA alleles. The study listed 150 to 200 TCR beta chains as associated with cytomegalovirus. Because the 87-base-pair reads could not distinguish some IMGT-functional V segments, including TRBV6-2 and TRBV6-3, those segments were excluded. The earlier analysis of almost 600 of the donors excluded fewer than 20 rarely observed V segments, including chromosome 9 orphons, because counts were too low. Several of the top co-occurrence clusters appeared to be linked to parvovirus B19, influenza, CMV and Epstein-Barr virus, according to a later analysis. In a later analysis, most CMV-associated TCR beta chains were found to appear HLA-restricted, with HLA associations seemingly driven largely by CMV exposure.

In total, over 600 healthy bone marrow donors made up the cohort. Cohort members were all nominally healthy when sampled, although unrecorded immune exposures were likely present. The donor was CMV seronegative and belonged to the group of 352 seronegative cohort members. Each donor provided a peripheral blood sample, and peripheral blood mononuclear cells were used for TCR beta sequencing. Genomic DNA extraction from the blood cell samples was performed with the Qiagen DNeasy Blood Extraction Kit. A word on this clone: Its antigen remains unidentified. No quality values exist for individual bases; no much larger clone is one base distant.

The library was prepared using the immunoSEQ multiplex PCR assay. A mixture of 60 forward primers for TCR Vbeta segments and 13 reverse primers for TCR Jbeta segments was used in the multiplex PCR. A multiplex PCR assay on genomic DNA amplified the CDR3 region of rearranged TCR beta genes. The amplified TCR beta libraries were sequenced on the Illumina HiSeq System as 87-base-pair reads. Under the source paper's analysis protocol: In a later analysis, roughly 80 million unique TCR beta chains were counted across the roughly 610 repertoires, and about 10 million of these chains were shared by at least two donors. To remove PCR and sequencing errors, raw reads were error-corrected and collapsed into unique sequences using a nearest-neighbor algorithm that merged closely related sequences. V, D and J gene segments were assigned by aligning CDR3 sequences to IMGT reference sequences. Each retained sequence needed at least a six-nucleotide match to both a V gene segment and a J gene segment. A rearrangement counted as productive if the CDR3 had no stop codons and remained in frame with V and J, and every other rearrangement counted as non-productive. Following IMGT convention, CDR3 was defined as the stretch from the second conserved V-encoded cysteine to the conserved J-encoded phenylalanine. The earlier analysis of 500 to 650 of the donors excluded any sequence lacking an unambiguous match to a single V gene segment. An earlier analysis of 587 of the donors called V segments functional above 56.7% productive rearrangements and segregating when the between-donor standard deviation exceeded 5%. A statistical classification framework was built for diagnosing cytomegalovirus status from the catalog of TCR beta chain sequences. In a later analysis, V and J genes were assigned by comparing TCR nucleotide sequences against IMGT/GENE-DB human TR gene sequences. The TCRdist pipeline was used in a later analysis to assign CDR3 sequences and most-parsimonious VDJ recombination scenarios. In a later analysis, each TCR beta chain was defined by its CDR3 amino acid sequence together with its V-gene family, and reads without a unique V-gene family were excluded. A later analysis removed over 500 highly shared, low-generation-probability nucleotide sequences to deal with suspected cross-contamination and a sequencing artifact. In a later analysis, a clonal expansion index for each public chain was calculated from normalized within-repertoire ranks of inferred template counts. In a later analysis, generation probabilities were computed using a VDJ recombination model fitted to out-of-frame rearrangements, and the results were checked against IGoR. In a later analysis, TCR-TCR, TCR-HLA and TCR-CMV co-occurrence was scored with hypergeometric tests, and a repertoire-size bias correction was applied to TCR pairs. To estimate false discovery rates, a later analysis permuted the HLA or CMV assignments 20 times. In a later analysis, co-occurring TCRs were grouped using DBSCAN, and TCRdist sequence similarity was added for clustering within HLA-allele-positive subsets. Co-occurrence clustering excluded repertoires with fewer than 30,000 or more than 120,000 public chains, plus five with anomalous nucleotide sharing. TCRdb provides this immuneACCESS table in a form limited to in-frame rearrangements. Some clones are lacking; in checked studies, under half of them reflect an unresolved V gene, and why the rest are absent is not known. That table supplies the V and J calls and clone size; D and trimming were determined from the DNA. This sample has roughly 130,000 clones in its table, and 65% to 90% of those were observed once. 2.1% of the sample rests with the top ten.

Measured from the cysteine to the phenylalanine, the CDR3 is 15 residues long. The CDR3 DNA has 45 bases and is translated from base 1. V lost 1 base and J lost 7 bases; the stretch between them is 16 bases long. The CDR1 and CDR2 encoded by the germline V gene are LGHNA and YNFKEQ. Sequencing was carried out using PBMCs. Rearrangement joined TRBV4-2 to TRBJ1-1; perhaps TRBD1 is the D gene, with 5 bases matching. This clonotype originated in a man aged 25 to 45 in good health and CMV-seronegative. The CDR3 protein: CASSQALQGSDEAFF. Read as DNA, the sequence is TGTGCCAGCAGCCAAGCGTTGCAGGGAAGCGATGAAGCTTTCTTT.